The 29 T cell receptor beta chains listed next were all sequenced from one sample in a study of blood T cell repertoires in COVID-19. Clones were read by immunoSEQ multiplex PCR, and TCRdb kept only the in-frame ones, dropping some. The sample shows 400,000 to 450,000 clones, 90% of them seen only once. The material sequenced was PBMCs or T cells enriched from blood (not recorded which). The receptors were sampled from a man in his late teens or twenties who had recovered from COVID-19.

This chain joins TRBV18 and TRBJ2-3, with D possibly TRBD1 on 6 matching bases. Trimming took 6 bases from V and 0 from J, leaving 10 bases between them. CDR1 and CDR2 (germline): KGHSH, LQKENI. This CDR3 comprises 14 residues. The chain's CDR3 is CASSLGHSTDTQYF. CDR3 coding DNA: TGTGCCAGCTCCCTGGGACACAGCACAGATACGCAGTATTTT.

This chain joins TRBV27 and TRBJ2-1; D call uncertain. Germline V gene sequence: CDR1 MNHEY, CDR2 SMNVEV (reference sequence). V was clipped by 4 bases and J by 9 bases, with 13 bases between them. The CDR3 sequence is 13 residues long. In DNA, the CDR3 is TGTGCCAGCAGTTGGGCCATGGCCGGTGAGCAGTTCTTC. It translates to CASSWAMAGEQFF.

The chain is built from TRBV18 and TRBJ2-5; D is undetermined. This CDR3 region has 14 residues. V lost 3 bases and J 1 base, leaving 9 bases between the germline ends. Germline V gene sequence: CDR1 KGHSH, CDR2 LQKENI. The CDR3 spells CASSPGVRQETQYF. As DNA, the CDR3 is TGTGCCAGCTCACCGGGCGTACGCCAAGAGACCCAGTACTTC.

The gene calls are TRBV7-8 and TRBJ2-7; 11 bases fit TRBD2. The CDR3 is 15 residues long. CDR1 is SGHVS and CDR2 is FQNEAQ in the germline V gene. The trim removed 5 bases at V and 3 bases at J, leaving 6 bases unmatched. The CDR3 loop reads CASSQGLAAYYEQYF. Written as DNA, the CDR3 is TGTGCCAGCAGCCAGGGACTAGCGGCCTACTACGAGCAGTACTTC.

J is TRBJ1-1 and V is TRBV3-1 (or the pseudogene TRBV3-2); 8 bases map to TRBD1. Germline CDR1 LGHDT, CDR2 YNNKEL (reference sequence). The CDR3 extends over 14 amino acids. The J segment lost 5 bases and the V segment lost 4 bases, leaving 6 bases of the junction unmatched. The CDR3 reads CASSPIRGRTEAFF. The CDR3 DNA reads TGTGCCAGCAGCCCGATCAGGGGGCGGACTGAAGCTTTCTTT.

The chain is built from TRBV3-1 (or the pseudogene TRBV3-2) and TRBJ1-3; 11 positions agree with TRBD1. The CDR3 covers 15 residues. V gave up 1 base and J gave up 6 bases; unmatched junction bases: 2. Germline-derived CDR1 and CDR2 are LGHDT and YNNKEL (reference sequence). This CDR3 is CASSQGTGGLNTIYF. DNA for the CDR3: TGTGCCAGCAGCCAAGGGACAGGGGGCTTAAACACCATATATTTT.

The chain uses TRBV2 and TRBJ1-3; 7 bases fit TRBD1. The V and J ends lost 4 bases and 3 bases, in that order; junction bases with no gene match: 3. Germline CDR1 SNHLY, CDR2 FYNNEI. CDR3 length: 14 residues. CDR3: CASSGDRVGNTIYF. The CDR3 nucleotides read TGTGCCAGCAGTGGCGACAGGGTTGGAAACACCATATATTTT.

This chain's CDR3 is CASSQRSGLAEFQETQYF. The CDR3 nucleotides are TGTGCCAGCAGCCAACGGTCGGGACTAGCGGAGTTCCAAGAGACCCAGTACTTC. This rearrangement joins TRBV3-1 (or the pseudogene TRBV3-2) to TRBJ2-5; the match to TRBD2 covers 11 bases. The CDR3 spans 18 residues. V was clipped by 2 bases and J by 1 base; unmatched bases: 9. Germline assignment: CDR1 LGHDT and CDR2 YNNKEL (reference sequence).

With respect to this clone: This same CDR3 is encoded by further DNA sequences in the sample. The chain has TRBV18 and TRBJ2-7; 8 bases are a match to TRBD1. The CDR3 covers 15 residues. Germline lookup yields CDR1 KGHSH and CDR2 LQKENI. Trimming removed 3 bases from V and 2 bases from J; junction bases left unmatched: 6. The CDR3 protein is CASSPGTGGTYEQYF. CDR3 nucleotide sequence: TGTGCCAGCTCACCCGGGACAGGAGGAACCTACGAGCAGTACTTC.

The genes are TRBV9 and TRBJ2-3; 11 bases fit TRBD2. CDR1 SGDLS and CDR2 YYNGEE come from the germline V gene. This CDR3 region has 15 residues. After removal of 3 bases from V and 6 bases from J, the junction contained 6 bases not matched to a gene. The CDR3 region is CASSARSGRGDTQYF. As DNA, the CDR3 is TGTGCCAGCAGCGCCCGTAGCGGGAGGGGTGATACGCAGTATTTT.

The chain employs TRBV28 and TRBJ1-5, with D possibly being TRBD1 (6 bases). CDR3 size: 13 residues. The V gene's germline CDR1 is MDHEN and CDR2 SYDVKM. Trimming left V 7 bases short and J 6 bases short, with 13 bases between. CDR3 sequence (DNA): TGTGCCAGCACTCGGGGGGCAGGTCAGCCCCAGCATTTT. This translates into CASTRGAGQPQHF.

The CDR3 DNA is TGTGCCAGCAGCCGCAGGGGGAACACTGAAGCTTTCTTT. Encoded protein: CASSRRGNTEAFF. The chain employs TRBV7-3 and TRBJ1-1; tentative D call: TRBD1 (6 bases). CDR1 is SGHTA, CDR2 FQGTGA, per germline. The V end lost 5 bases, the J end lost 1 base, and 8 bases lay between the germline ends. The CDR3 has 13 amino acids.

This rearrangement joins TRBV14 to TRBJ1-2, with 7 bases aligning to TRBD1. The CDR3 runs to 17 residues. Per germline, CDR1 SGHDN and CDR2 FVKESK. Trimming at V came to 1 base and at J to 2 bases, leaving 10 bases not matched to a gene. The DNA for the CDR3 is TGTGCCAGCAGCCAAGTACTAGGGGGCGACCCCAACTATGGCTACACCTTC. Protein sequence: CASSQVLGGDPNYGYTF.

In regard to this clone: Other DNA sequences in this specimen translate into the identical CDR3. The genes are TRBV19 and TRBJ1-1, with 7 bases lining up with TRBD1. CDR3 length: 13 residues. CDR1 is LNHDA and CDR2 is SQIVND in the germline V gene (reference sequence). The trim removed 5 bases at V and 1 base at J, leaving 1 base unmatched. The CDR3 DNA sequence: TGTGCCAGTAGTGGGACAGCGAACACTGAAGCTTTCTTT. This sequence encodes CASSGTANTEAFF.

The rearrangement uses TRBV6-5 and TRBJ2-2; D call uncertain. V was cut by 0 bases and J by 3 bases, with 8 bases left in between. Per germline, CDR1 MNHEY and CDR2 SVGAGI. CDR3 length equals 15 residues. The CDR3 loop reads CASSYSNPDTGELFF. CDR3 coding DNA: TGTGCCAGCAGTTACTCCAACCCAGACACCGGGGAGCTGTTTTTT.

The chain is built from TRBV7-8 and TRBJ1-3; D call uncertain. Per the germline V gene, CDR1 is SGHVS and CDR2 is FQNEAQ. Trimming took 4 bases from V and 0 from J, leaving 4 bases between them. The CDR3 runs 13 residues. CDR3 amino acids: CASSSSSGNTIYF. For the CDR3, the DNA is TGTGCCAGCAGCTCCTCCTCTGGAAACACCATATATTTT.

This sequence joins TRBV2 and TRBJ2-7; D may be TRBD1 (5 bases). CDR1 is SNHLY and CDR2 is FYNNEI in the germline V gene. Between the trimmed V and J ends, which lost 2 bases and 4 bases, there was a span of 12 bases. The CDR3 contains 14 residues. In nucleotides, the CDR3 is TGTGCCAGCAGTGAACGTGCCAGGGTTTACGAGCAGTACTTC. As protein: CASSERARVYEQYF.

This clone has just a few counts. The rearrangement joins TRBV3-1 (or the pseudogene TRBV3-2) to TRBJ2-1, with 7 bases matching TRBD2. Trimming removed 4 bases from V and 6 bases from J; junction bases left unmatched: 9. Germline CDR1 LGHDT, CDR2 YNNKEL (reference sequence). The CDR3 loop spans 15 amino acids. CDR3 residues: CASSPQRLATNEQFF. The CDR3 DNA reads TGTGCCAGCAGCCCCCAGAGACTAGCAACCAATGAGCAGTTCTTC.

This rearrangement joins TRBV11-2 to TRBJ1-2; 7 bases line up with TRBD1. The V and J ends lost 0 bases and 0 bases, in that order; junction bases with no gene match: 7. The CDR3 totals 17 residues. Germline-derived CDR1 and CDR2 are SGHAT and FQNNGV. CDR3 protein: CASSLDQGTVSNYGYTF. CDR3 DNA: TGTGCCAGCAGCTTAGATCAGGGGACAGTTTCTAACTATGGCTACACCTTC.

This clone was detected a few times. The chain links TRBV4-1 to TRBJ2-1; 8 bases match TRBD2. The germline V gene encodes CDR1 MGHRA and CDR2 YSYEKL. J was trimmed by 5 bases and V by 0 bases; bases with no gene match: 9. This CDR3 is built from 17 residues. In DNA form, the CDR3 reads TGCGCCAGCAGCCAAGATCCCGCGGGAGGAACCAACAATGAGCAGTTCTTC. This translates into CASSQDPAGGTNNEQFF.

V usage is TRBV2 and J usage is TRBJ2-1, with TRBD2 identical over 13 bases. The ends lost 6 bases at V and 9 bases at J; junction bases unmatched: 8. CDR3 length: 15 amino acids. Germline V lookup: CDR1 SNHLY, CDR2 FYNNEI. DNA for the CDR3: TGTGCCAGCAGGGTACTAGCGGGAGGGCCAGGTGAGCAGTTCTTC. Protein: CASRVLAGGPGEQFF.

This clone was observed once. V gene TRBV6-1 combines with J gene TRBJ1-2; weak D call: TRBD1 (5 bases). Germline values: CDR1 MNHNS, CDR2 SASEGT. V was clipped by 1 base and J by 7 bases, with 13 bases between them. This CDR3 has 14 residues. CDR3 bases: TGTGCCAGCAGTGAAGGACAGCCGTTTCGTGGCTACACCTTC. Translated, it gives CASSEGQPFRGYTF.

V and J are TRBV6-5 and TRBJ1-4, with 7 bases lining up with TRBD1. This CDR3 is 13 amino acids long. From germline, CDR1 is MNHEY and CDR2 SVGAGI. V gave up 6 bases and J gave up 6 bases; unmatched junction bases: 4. The CDR3 spells CASRRQGHEKLFF. In nucleotides, the CDR3 is TGTGCCAGCAGAAGACAGGGCCATGAAAAACTGTTTTTT.

The rearrangement joins TRBV3-1 (or the pseudogene TRBV3-2) to TRBJ2-7; 13 bases match TRBD2. J was trimmed by 6 bases and V by 7 bases; bases with no gene match: 9. The V gene's germline CDR1 is LGHDT and CDR2 YNNKEL (reference sequence). The CDR3 extends over 15 amino acids. CDR3 in amino acids: CASTIGGLAGAEQYF. DNA of the CDR3: TGTGCCAGCACCATAGGAGGACTAGCGGGAGCCGAGCAGTACTTC.

V usage is TRBV6-1 and J usage is TRBJ2-1, with TRBD2 matching over 12 bases. The ends lost 1 base at V and 7 bases at J; junction bases unmatched: 11. The CDR3 sequence is 18 residues long. CDR1 MNHNS and CDR2 SASEGT come from the germline V gene. The CDR3 bases are TGTGCCAGCAGTGAAGTTTCCCTAGCGGGGGGGTATAGGAATGAGCAGTTCTTC. It is translated as CASSEVSLAGGYRNEQFF.

This clone showed up just a few times. The chain recombines TRBV5-4 with TRBJ1-1; 9 nucleotides agree with TRBD1. This CDR3 region has 15 residues. Germline CDR1 and CDR2: SGHNT and YYREEE (reference sequence). V shed 4 bases, J shed 0 bases, and the junction held 4 bases outside the gene matches. The CDR3 here is CASSQGQGLNTEAFF. The CDR3 DNA follows: TGTGCCAGCAGCCAGGGACAGGGCTTGAACACTGAAGCTTTCTTT.

The V and J genes are TRBV19 and TRBJ2-3; no reliable D call. The V end lost 2 bases, the J end lost 2 bases, and 5 bases lay between the germline ends. This CDR3 is 13 amino acids long. The germline gives CDR1 LNHDA, CDR2 SQIVND (reference sequence). CDR3 nucleotides: TGTGCCAGTAGTATATTCGTCACAGATACGCAGTATTTT. It codes for CASSIFVTDTQYF. The whole variable domain, remainder taken from reference TRBV19 and TRBJ2-3, is DGGITQSPKYLFRKEGQNVTLSCEQNLNHDAMYWYRQDPGQGLRLIYYSQIVNDFQKGDIAEGYSVSREKKESFPLTVTSAQKNPTAFYLCASSIFVTDTQYFGPGTRLTVL.

This chain's CDR3 is CASSTRPATGGEGYTF. The CDR3 region has the DNA TGTGCCAGCAGCACCCGCCCCGCGACAGGGGGTGAAGGCTACACCTTC. The chain links TRBV7-9 to TRBJ1-2, with 9 bases aligning to TRBD1. Germline CDR1 reads SEHNR; CDR2 reads FQNEAQ (reference sequence). This CDR3 spans 16 amino acids. V was pared by 5 bases and J by 8 bases, with 15 bases of the junction left unmatched. The full variable domain, with the rest looked up from reference TRBV7-9 and TRBJ1-2, is DTGVSQNPRHKITKRGQNVTFRCDPISEHNRLYWYRQTLGQGPEFLTYFQNEAQLEKSRLLSDRFSAERPKGSFSTLEIQRTEQGDSAMYLCASSTRPATGGEGYTFGSGTRLTVV.

The rearrangement uses TRBV19 and TRBJ1-1, with TRBD1 matching 9 bases. V shed 5 bases, J shed 11 bases, and the junction held 6 bases outside the gene matches. Germline assignment: CDR1 LNHDA and CDR2 SQIVND (reference sequence). The CDR3 totals 12 residues. The DNA for the CDR3 is TGTGCCAGTAGTGTTCAACAGGGGGCGGCTTTCTTT. Translated: CASSVQQGAAFF.